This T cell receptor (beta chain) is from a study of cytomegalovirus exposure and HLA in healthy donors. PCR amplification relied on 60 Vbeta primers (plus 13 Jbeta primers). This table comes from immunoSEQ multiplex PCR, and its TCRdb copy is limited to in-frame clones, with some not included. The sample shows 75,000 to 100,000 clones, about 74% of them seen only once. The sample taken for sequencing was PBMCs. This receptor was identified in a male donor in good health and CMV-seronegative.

CDR3 sequence: CASSRRERADTQYF. CDR3 in DNA: TGTGCCAGTAGTAGGCGGGAGCGCGCAGATACGCAGTATTTT. The gene calls are TRBV19 and TRBJ2-3; 7 bases align to TRBD2. From germline, CDR1 is LNHDA and CDR2 SQIVND (reference sequence). The CDR3 sequence is 14 residues long. V lost 4 bases, J lost 4 bases, and 5 bases stayed unmatched. Based on the CDR3 plus reference TRBV19 and TRBJ2-3, the full variable domain is DGGITQSPKYLFRKEGQNVTLSCEQNLNHDAMYWYRQDPGQGLRLIYYSQIVNDFQKGDIAEGYSVSREKKESFPLTVTSAQKNPTAFYLCASSRRERADTQYFGPGTRLTVL.